The 27 T cell receptor beta chains below all came from one sample that was sequenced in a study of T cells in Graves' hyperthyroidism and ophthalmopathy. Researchers took RNA transcripts and amplified the TCR beta CDR3 regions from them. TCR CDR3 regions were first amplified by RT-PCR with HTBI primers. A single record per CDR3 protein comes from TCRdb applying MiXCR to the multiplex PCR reads. The top ten hold 30% to 40% of the sample, which has about 330,000 distinct CDR3 sequences, about an eighth seen once. Sequencing input: blood. The receptor set was obtained from a woman in her 40s with Graves' ophthalmopathy.

This clonotype has a count of ten or more. The V gene is TRBV6-1, the J gene TRBJ1-4; 8 bases align to TRBD1. The V and J ends lost 5 bases and 10 bases, in that order; junction bases with no gene match: 9. The CDR3 spans 14 residues. The germline V gene has CDR1 MNHNS and CDR2 SASEGT. The CDR3 here is CASSKTGDERKLFF. The CDR3 DNA is TGTGCCAGCAGTAAGACAGGGGATGAGAGAAAACTGTTTTTT.

This clonotype has ten or more counts. The rearrangement joins TRBV27 to TRBJ1-1; no clear D gene. CDR1 and CDR2 (germline): MNHEY, SMNVEV (reference sequence). V lost 6 bases, J lost 0 bases, and 11 bases lay in between. The CDR3 has 14 amino acids. The chain's CDR3 is CASRSYTMNTEAFF. The DNA for the CDR3 is TGTGCCAGCAGGTCGTACACCATGAACACTGAAGCTTTCTTT.

This clonotype was seen a few times. For the CDR3, the DNA is TGCAGCGTTGAAGGGGCCGGTAACACCGGGGAGCTGTTTTTT. Translating gives CSVEGAGNTGELFF. The chain employs TRBV29-1 and TRBJ2-2; D gene uncertain. The CDR3 extends over 14 amino acids. Germline V CDR1 and CDR2: SQVTM, ANQGSEA. V lost 1 base, J lost 2 bases, and 8 bases lay in between.

This chain joins TRBV20-1 and TRBJ2-2; the match to TRBD1 covers 12 bases. The germline V gene has CDR1 DFQATT and CDR2 SNEGSKA (reference sequence). The CDR3 covers 15 residues. The J segment lost 6 bases and the V segment lost 6 bases, leaving 8 bases of the junction unmatched. Here the CDR3 reads CSANRGTGGSGELFF. CDR3 sequence (DNA): TGCAGTGCCAACAGGGGGACAGGGGGCTCCGGGGAGCTGTTTTTT.

This clonotype was seen at least ten times. V is TRBV19 and J is TRBJ1-1; TRBD1 might be the D (5 bases). Trimming shortened V by 7 bases and J by 4 bases, and 16 bases separated the two germline ends. The CDR3 runs to 14 residues. Germline V gene data show CDR1 as LNHDA and CDR2 as SQIVND (reference sequence). CDR3 nucleotide sequence: TGTGCCAGTACCCCGATACGGGGGAGCACTGAAGCTTTCTTT. This codes for CASTPIRGSTEAFF.

This chain connects TRBV27 to TRBJ2-3, with 12 bases matching TRBD2. Germline CDR1 reads MNHEY; CDR2 reads SMNVEV (reference sequence). The junction had 6 bases not matched to a gene; V was cut back by 5 bases and J by 3 bases. This CDR3 is 16 amino acids long. CDR3 region: CASSTPSGRGTDTQYF. CDR3 coding DNA: TGTGCCAGCAGTACCCCTAGCGGGAGGGGGACAGATACGCAGTATTTT.

The table lists this clonotype with many counts. The chain couples TRBV27 to TRBJ2-5; 8 nucleotides agree with TRBD2. There are 15 residues in the CDR3. V was pared by 2 bases and J by 12 bases, with 14 bases of the junction left unmatched. CDR1 MNHEY and CDR2 SMNVEV come from the germline V gene (reference sequence). CDR3 region: CASSLAGYPPGGEYF. The CDR3 bases are TGTGCCAGCAGTTTAGCAGGGTACCCCCCCGGGGGGGAGTACTTC.

This clonotype was picked up a small number of times. The J gene is TRBJ2-7, the V gene TRBV10-3; 11 positions agree with TRBD1. Germline V CDR1 and CDR2: ENHRY, SYGVKD. The CDR3 runs to 14 residues. Losses at the gene ends were 7 bases for V and 4 bases for J; bases not matched to a gene: 6. In nucleotides, the CDR3 is TGTGCCATCACTAGAGGACAGGGGGCTTACGAGCAGTACTTC. Residues: CAITRGQGAYEQYF.

This clonotype was seen repeatedly, ten times or more. V is TRBV2 and J is TRBJ1-5; D possibly corresponds to TRBD1 (5 bases). Germline CDR1 is SNHLY and CDR2 is FYNNEI. V lost 4 bases and J lost 2, with 12 bases in between. This CDR3 spans 15 amino acids. The CDR3 region has the DNA TGTGCCAGCAGTGTTGAGGGGAATCGCAATCAGCCCCAGCATTTT. It specifies CASSVEGNRNQPQHF.

At least ten counts were recorded for this clonotype. This chain links TRBV28 with TRBJ1-5; TRBD1 is a possible D gene (5 bases). Germline V CDR1 and CDR2: MDHEN, SYDVKM. The length of the CDR3 is 16 residues. V was trimmed by 7 bases and J by 1 base, leaving 17 bases between them. This CDR3 reads CASILSGGSSNQPQHF. The CDR3 DNA follows: TGTGCCAGCATCCTATCCGGGGGGTCGAGCAATCAGCCCCAGCATTTT.

This clonotype was seen repeatedly, ten times or more. The chain combines TRBV28 with TRBJ1-4, with 7 nucleotides matching TRBD1. The germline V gene encodes CDR1 MDHEN and CDR2 SYDVKM. The V segment lost 6 bases and the J segment 8 bases; nucleotides outside the gene matches: 9. The CDR3 spans 14 residues. The CDR3: CASREQGRREKLFF. CDR3 DNA: TGTGCCAGCAGGGAACAGGGGAGGCGGGAAAAACTGTTTTTT. Using reference TRBV28 and TRBJ1-4 for the parts outside the CDR3, the full variable domain is DVKVTQSSRYLVKRTGEKVFLECVQDMDHENMFWYRQDPGLGLRLIYFSYDVKMKEKGDIPEGYSVSREKKERFSLILESASTNQTSMYLCASREQGRREKLFFGSGTQLSVL.

This clonotype was observed at least ten times. The V and J genes are TRBV6-1 and TRBJ1-5; 8 nucleotides align to TRBD1. This CDR3 is built from 17 residues. Germline values: CDR1 MNHNS, CDR2 SASEGT. J gave up 5 bases and V 4 bases, and 13 bases lay outside the gene matches. The CDR3 sequence: CASSVEPGGYGDQPQHF. The DNA of the CDR3 is TGTGCCAGCAGTGTCGAACCAGGGGGCTATGGGGATCAGCCCCAGCATTTT.

In its sample, this clonotype was seen a few times. CDR3 residues: CATGSTSALYNEQFF. CDR3 nucleotide sequence: TGTGCCACCGGATCGACTAGCGCGCTCTACAATGAGCAGTTCTTC. The chain links TRBV15 to TRBJ2-1, with 8 positions matching TRBD2. Unmatched junction bases numbered 9, after V lost 8 bases and J lost 3 bases. The CDR3 consists of 15 residues. Per the germline V gene, CDR1 is LNHNV and CDR2 is YYDKDF (reference sequence).

This clonotype was observed many times. The chain combines TRBV2 with TRBJ2-5; 10 nucleotides agree with TRBD2. Germline V gene sequence: CDR1 SNHLY, CDR2 FYNNEI. The CDR3 has 18 residues. Losses at the gene ends were 7 bases for V and 3 bases for J; bases not matched to a gene: 17. CDR3: CASTSYRGSGGSKETQYF. In nucleotides, the CDR3 is TGTGCCAGCACCTCATATCGGGGTAGCGGGGGGTCGAAAGAGACCCAGTACTTC.

A few counts support this clonotype. The chain has TRBV5-6 and TRBJ2-5, with a tentative D call TRBD2 (6 bases). This CDR3 comprises 13 residues. V lost 1 base and J lost 12, with 16 bases in between. Per germline, CDR1 SGHDT and CDR2 YYEEEE. CDR3 DNA: TGTGCCAGCAGCTTGAGGGACTGGAACATCGAGTACTTC. Translated: CASSLRDWNIEYF.

This clonotype was seen a handful of times. The chain carries TRBV19 and TRBJ1-3, with 8 bases matching TRBD1. The V segment lost 8 bases and the J segment 2 bases; nucleotides outside the gene matches: 2. Germline V gene lookup returns CDR1 LNHDA and CDR2 SQIVND (reference sequence). The CDR3 has 13 amino acids. CDR3 nucleotide sequence: TGTGCCAGTGCACAGGGGGCTGGAAACACCATATATTTT. This encodes CASAQGAGNTIYF.

This clonotype appeared many times. The gene calls are TRBV7-2 and TRBJ2-1; D may be TRBD2 (5 bases). CDR1 is SGHTA, CDR2 FQGNSA, per germline. V dropped 2 bases and J dropped 0 bases, with 14 bases sitting between them. The CDR3 sequence is 17 residues long. The CDR3 DNA reads as TGTGCCAGCAGCTTATTTAGGAGGAAGGTCTCCTACAATGAGCAGTTCTTC. Translation: CASSLFRRKVSYNEQFF. Full variable domain (outside the CDR3, taken from reference TRBV7-2 and TRBJ2-1): GAGVSQSPSNKVTEKGKDVELRCDPISGHTALYWYRQSLGQGLEFLIYFQGNSAPDKSGLPSDRFSAERTGGSVSTLTIQRTQQEDSAVYLCASSLFRRKVSYNEQFFGPGTRLTVL.

This clonotype was seen at least ten times. This chain uses TRBV7-9 with TRBJ2-3, with TRBD1 matching 8 bases. CDR1 is SEHNR and CDR2 is FQNEAQ in the germline V gene (reference sequence). CDR3 length: 15 residues. The junction had 4 bases not matched to a gene; V was cut back by 4 bases and J by 1 base. The CDR3 here is CASSYRTGRTDTQYF. CDR3 nucleotides: TGTGCCAGCAGCTACCGGACAGGGCGCACAGATACGCAGTATTTT.

The V call is TRBV6-1, the J call TRBJ2-5; a possible D gene is TRBD2 (6 bases). Trimming left V 4 bases short and J 1 base short, with 10 bases between. The length of the CDR3 is 14 residues. From germline, CDR1 is MNHNS and CDR2 SASEGT. CDR3 region: CASSGFGGQETQYF. CDR3 coding DNA: TGTGCCAGCAGTGGGTTCGGGGGCCAAGAGACCCAGTACTTC.

The V and J genes are TRBV6-1 and TRBJ1-2; D perhaps matches TRBD1 (6 bases). The CDR3 sequence is 14 residues long. CDR1 is MNHNS and CDR2 is SASEGT in the germline V gene. The ends were cut back, 5 bases at V and 4 bases at J, with 14 bases in the middle. The CDR3 here is CASSRTGISYGYTF. CDR3 DNA: TGTGCCAGCAGTCGCACAGGGATTAGCTATGGCTACACCTTC.

This clonotype was recorded at least ten times. The chain employs TRBV29-1 and TRBJ1-2; 8 bases align to TRBD1. The CDR3 has 12 amino acids. Trimming cost V 7 bases and J 7 bases; bases outside gene matches: 8. Germline CDR1 and CDR2: SQVTM and ANQGSEA. The CDR3 DNA reads TGCAGCGATAGACAGGGGTTGTCTGGCTACACCTTC. Translation gives CSDRQGLSGYTF.

This clonotype was found a few times. The chain combines TRBV6-9 with TRBJ2-7, with TRBD1 matching over 7 bases. The length of the CDR3 is 14 residues. The germline CDR1 and CDR2 sequences are MNHGY and SVAAGI. The junction had 8 bases not matched to a gene; V was cut back by 4 bases and J by 5 bases. The CDR3 protein is CASSLRSRGNEQYF. The CDR3 bases are TGTGCCAGCAGTTTAAGGTCCAGGGGGAACGAGCAGTACTTC.

This chain links TRBV10-3 with TRBJ1-4; D remains ambiguous. The germline V gene encodes CDR1 ENHRY and CDR2 SYGVKD. V was shortened by 0 bases and J by 4 bases, with 12 bases between the two germline ends. This CDR3 is 16 amino acids long. CDR3 in DNA: TGTGCCATCAGTGAGTCGATGTCGTGGATTAATGAAAAACTGTTTTTT. Its translation: CAISESMSWINEKLFF.

This chain connects TRBV4-2 to TRBJ2-5; D may correspond to TRBD1 or TRBD2 (5 bases each). V was trimmed by 0 bases and J by 2 bases, leaving 16 bases between them. This CDR3 spans 17 amino acids. Germline assignment: CDR1 LGHNA and CDR2 YNFKEQ. The DNA for the CDR3 is TGTGCCAGCAGCCAAGACCCATCAGGTGGGGGACAAGAGACCCAGTACTTC. Protein product: CASSQDPSGGGQETQYF.

This clonotype was recorded a few times. The chain uses TRBV20-1 and TRBJ1-5, with D hard to call. Trimming removed 4 bases from V and 9 bases from J, with 16 bases in between. This CDR3 has 13 residues. Germline V gives CDR1 DFQATT, CDR2 SNEGSKA (reference sequence). The CDR3 spells CSATSFPATPQHF. CDR3 nucleotides: TGCAGTGCTACCTCTTTTCCCGCTACGCCCCAGCATTTT.

In this sample, this clonotype turned up many times. This chain connects TRBV24-1 to TRBJ2-1, with D possibly being TRBD1 (5 bases). Trimming stripped 10 bases from V and 5 bases from J, with 8 bases between. There are 11 residues in the CDR3. Germline CDR1 KGHDR, CDR2 SFDVKD. CDR3 nucleotide sequence: TGTGCCACACAGGAAAACAATGAGCAGTTCTTC. Translated, it gives CATQENNEQFF.

This clonotype has a handful of counts. The V call is TRBV7-9, the J call TRBJ2-2; D uncertain. CDR3 length equals 12 residues. Per germline, CDR1 SEHNR and CDR2 FQNEAQ (reference sequence). Trimming took off 5 bases at V and 5 bases at J, with 6 bases between the two ends. The CDR3 here is CASSPMTGELFF. The CDR3 DNA reads TGTGCCAGCAGCCCGATGACCGGGGAGCTGTTTTTT.